The table lists the clone carrying this T cell receptor (beta chain) with many counts. Its antigen is undetermined. The CDR3 contains 15 residues. Germline V CDR1 and CDR2: SQVTM, ANQGSEA. V trimming: 2 bases; J trimming: 5 bases; junction bases outside the gene matches: 8. These data come from a study of T cell repertoires in cytomegalovirus infection. Across the study: Signatures in public TCR beta sequences pointed to both CMV infection and matching HLA type. Study-level points and caveats: Dominant in the ex vivo response were TCR beta clonotypes restricted by HLA-C and specific for CMV. Cumulative public TCR beta family frequency identified carriers of CMV plus the relevant HLA.

TCRdb independently ran MiXCR on the reads; one entry per CDR3 protein. The sample consists of approximately 250,000 distinct CDR3 sequences, around 9% of them appearing once. The genes are TRBV29-1 and TRBJ2-7; 11 bases are shared with TRBD2. The sequencing input was PBMCs. The TCR was taken from a human donor in good health (CMV status not recorded). Some clones in this sample may be carry-over from other donors' samples. The CDR3: CSVEKGSGRADEQYF. CDR3 sequence (DNA): TGCAGCGTTGAAAAGGGTAGCGGGAGGGCAGACGAGCAGTACTTC.